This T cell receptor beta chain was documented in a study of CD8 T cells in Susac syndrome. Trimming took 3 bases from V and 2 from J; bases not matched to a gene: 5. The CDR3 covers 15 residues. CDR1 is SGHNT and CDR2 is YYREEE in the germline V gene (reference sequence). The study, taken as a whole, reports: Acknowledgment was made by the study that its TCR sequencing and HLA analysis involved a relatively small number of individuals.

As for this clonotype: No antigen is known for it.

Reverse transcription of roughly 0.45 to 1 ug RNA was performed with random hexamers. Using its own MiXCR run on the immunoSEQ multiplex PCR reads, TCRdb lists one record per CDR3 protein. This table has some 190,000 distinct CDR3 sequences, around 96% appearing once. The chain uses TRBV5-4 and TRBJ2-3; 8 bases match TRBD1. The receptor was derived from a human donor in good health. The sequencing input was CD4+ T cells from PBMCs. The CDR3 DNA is TGTGCCAGCAGCTCGGACAGGGAAGACACAGATACGCAGTATTTT. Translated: CASSSDREDTDTQYF.